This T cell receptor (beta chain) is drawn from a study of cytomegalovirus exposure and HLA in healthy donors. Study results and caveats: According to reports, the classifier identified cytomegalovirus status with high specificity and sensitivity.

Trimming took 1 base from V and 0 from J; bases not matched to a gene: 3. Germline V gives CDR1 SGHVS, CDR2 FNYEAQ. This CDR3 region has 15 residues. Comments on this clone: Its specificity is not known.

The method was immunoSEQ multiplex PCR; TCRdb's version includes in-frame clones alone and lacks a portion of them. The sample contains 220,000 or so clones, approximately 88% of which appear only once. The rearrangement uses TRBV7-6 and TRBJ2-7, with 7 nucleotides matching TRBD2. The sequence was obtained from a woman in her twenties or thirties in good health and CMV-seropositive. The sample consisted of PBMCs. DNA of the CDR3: TGTGCCAGCAGCTTAGATGCGGGGGTCTCCTACGAGCAGTACTTC. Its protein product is CASSLDAGVSYEQYF.